In this sample, the clone carrying this T cell receptor (beta chain) turned up once. Its antigen is undetermined. PCR or immunohistochemistry showed mismatch repair deficiency in every enrolled patient. Three pembrolizumab responders had their TCRs sequenced. This entry comes from a study of PD-1 blockade in mismatch repair-deficient tumors. At the level of the study: Patients had around twelve mismatch repair-deficient cancer types, all previously treated and progressing. Overall study results and limits: After pembrolizumab, tumor-resident clones rose rapidly, then generally contracted before radiologic responses.

The assay was immunoSEQ multiplex PCR, and TCRdb's table has in-frame clones only and misses some. The sample includes more than 90,000 clones, 60% to 85% of them seen just once. The J segment lost 4 bases and the V segment lost 5 bases, leaving 8 bases of the junction unmatched. CDR3 length: 15 residues. CDR1 and CDR2 (germline): MNHEY, SMNVEV (reference sequence). This specimen consisted of peripheral blood, obtained roughly 13 months after starting pembrolizumab. The receptor was isolated from an adult with mismatch repair-deficient cancer. V is TRBV27 and J is TRBJ2-7, with TRBD1 identical over 10 bases. This CDR3 is CASSAPGQGMYEQYF. The CDR3 bases are TGTGCCAGCAGTGCCCCGGGACAGGGGATGTACGAGCAGTACTTC.